The entry below gives a single T cell receptor (beta chain) sequence along with its context. The target antigen is unknown. The CDR3 spans 12 residues. V was cut by 5 bases and J by 5 bases, with 10 bases left in between. Per the germline V gene, CDR1 is SEHNR and CDR2 is FQNEAQ (reference sequence). This sample stems from a study of shared clonotypes between healthy human individuals. The test was conducted at deep level. Assay used: immunoSEQ multiplex PCR; TCRdb lists only in-frame clones, some missing. The repertoire consists of around 370,000 clones, with 90% to 97% occurring once and the leading ten covering approximately 0.32%. To make CD8 memory, CD45RO+ cells were put together with CCR7-negative CD45RA+ TemRA cells. The study's findings and limits: Clonotypes shared by all four donors outscored non-shared clonotypes in generation probability. In several donors, about 5% of naive CD4 clonotypes appeared in common.

V gene TRBV7-9 combines with J gene TRBJ2-7; D ambiguous. Sequencing used memory CD8+ T cells sorted from blood. Subset described: CD45RO+ cells pooled with CCR7-negative TemRA cells. The receptor was isolated from a man younger than 40 in good health. In nucleotides, the CDR3 is TGTGCCAGCAGCCAGCTAGGCCACGAGCAGTACTTC. Its translation is CASSQLGHEQYF.